One sample yielded the 20 T cell receptor beta chains listed below, sequenced in a study of cytomegalovirus exposure and HLA in healthy donors. Amplification used 60 Vbeta primers and 13 Jbeta primers. Produced via immunoSEQ multiplex PCR; TCRdb's table is partial and in-frame only. The data contain some 140,000 clones, over 60% of them seen just once; the ten biggest clones take up around 1.2%. The sample taken for sequencing was PBMCs. These receptors were obtained from a male donor in good health and CMV-seropositive.

V usage is TRBV19 and J usage is TRBJ2-7, with TRBD2 as a possible D gene (5 bases). In germline, CDR1 is LNHDA, CDR2 SQIVND (reference sequence). The CDR3 has 16 residues. Trimming stripped 5 bases from V and 2 bases from J, with 19 bases between. CDR3 sequence: CASSPASSSSAYEQYF. For the CDR3, the DNA is TGTGCCAGTAGTCCTGCATCCTCTAGCTCGGCCTACGAGCAGTACTTC.

The chain links TRBV15 to TRBJ2-3; 7 nucleotides line up with TRBD1. Germline V gene lookup returns CDR1 LNHNV and CDR2 YYDKDF (reference sequence). CDR3 size: 15 residues. The J segment lost 2 bases and the V segment lost 5 bases, leaving 7 bases of the junction unmatched. The CDR3 region is CATSRRTGLTDTQYF. DNA of the CDR3: TGTGCCACCAGCCGAAGGACAGGACTCACAGATACGCAGTATTTT.

The chain employs TRBV7-9 and TRBJ1-6, with a possible D match to TRBD1 (6 bases). CDR1 and CDR2 (germline): SEHNR, FQNEAQ (reference sequence). The CDR3 runs 14 residues. Trimming cost V 5 bases and J 7 bases, with 12 bases left between them. The CDR3 here is CASSRATGNSPLHF. The CDR3 DNA sequence: TGTGCCAGCAGCCGAGCGACAGGCAATTCACCCCTCCACTTT.

V gene TRBV7-2 combines with J gene TRBJ1-5; D perhaps matches TRBD1 (5 bases). The CDR3 is made up of 15 amino acids. In germline, CDR1 is SGHTA, CDR2 FQGNSA. V lost 1 base to trimming and J lost 1 base, with 8 bases between them. CDR3 amino acids: CASSLVGGSNQPQHF. CDR3 in DNA: TGTGCCAGCAGCTTAGTGGGGGGGAGCAATCAGCCCCAGCATTTT.

V gene TRBV5-6 combines with J gene TRBJ2-7; 7 nucleotides line up with TRBD2. Per the germline V gene, CDR1 is SGHDT and CDR2 is YYEEEE. V was clipped by 0 bases and J by 0 bases; unmatched bases: 6. This CDR3 comprises 16 residues. CDR3 DNA: TGTGCCAGCAGCTTGGCAGGGCGGGGGTACTCCTACGAGCAGTACTTC. Translating gives CASSLAGRGYSYEQYF.

The chain joins TRBV7-9 to TRBJ2-7; the match to TRBD1 covers 7 bases. The CDR3 is 14 amino acids. Germline CDR1 and CDR2: SEHNR and FQNEAQ (reference sequence). With V trimmed by 6 bases and J by 6 bases, 11 bases remained unmatched. The CDR3 is CASRRQGTFGEQYF. As DNA, the CDR3 is TGTGCCAGCAGGAGACAGGGTACTTTTGGCGAGCAGTACTTC.

The V and J genes are TRBV5-4 and TRBJ2-5; 7 bases align to TRBD1. The junction had 10 bases not matched to a gene; V was cut back by 4 bases and J by 4 bases. Germline V gene sequence: CDR1 SGHNT, CDR2 YYREEE (reference sequence). The CDR3 runs 15 residues. The DNA of the CDR3 is TGTGCCAGCAGCGGACGGGACAGAGACCTAGAGACCCAGTACTTC. Translating it yields CASSGRDRDLETQYF.

The chain combines TRBV7-9 with TRBJ2-7, with 8 bases lining up with TRBD2. Germline CDR1 is SEHNR and CDR2 is FQNEAQ (reference sequence). Trimming removed 5 bases from V and 3 bases from J; junction bases left unmatched: 6. This CDR3 contains 14 residues. The CDR3 DNA reads as TGTGCCAGCAGCAACGGACTAGCTCTCTACGAGCAGTACTTC. Protein product: CASSNGLALYEQYF.

The chain's CDR3 is CASSPGTSEDTQYF. The CDR3 nucleotides are TGTGCCAGCAGTCCCGGGACTAGCGAAGATACGCAGTATTTT. The rearrangement links TRBV9 to TRBJ2-3, with TRBD2 matching 10 bases. This CDR3 has 14 amino acids. J was trimmed by 5 bases and V by 5 bases; bases with no gene match: 5. Germline values: CDR1 SGDLS, CDR2 YYNGEE.

This chain uses TRBV10-2 with TRBJ1-4; D is perhaps TRBD1 (6 bases). Germline V CDR1 and CDR2: WSHSY, SAAADI. CDR3 length equals 17 residues. The V gene lost 7 bases and the J gene lost 5 bases, with 23 bases spanning the gap. The CDR3 protein is CASIGSWRRTENEKLFF. The CDR3, as DNA: TGCGCCAGCATAGGCAGCTGGCGCAGGACAGAAAATGAAAAACTGTTTTTT.

This clone was found a few times. This chain joins TRBV19 and TRBJ2-6; a possible D gene is TRBD1 (5 bases). Deletions cut 10 bases from V and 2 bases from J, with 9 bases between. Germline CDR1 is LNHDA and CDR2 is SQIVND (reference sequence). This CDR3 is 13 amino acids long. Written as DNA, the CDR3 is TGTGCCACCTCAGGGACTGGGGCCAACGTCCTGACTTTC. This encodes CATSGTGANVLTF.

This clone was observed a few times. This chain joins TRBV11-2 and TRBJ2-3; 8 bases agree with TRBD2. Germline loops: CDR1 SGHAT, CDR2 FQNNGV. Losses at the gene ends were 5 bases for V and 7 bases for J; bases not matched to a gene: 5. There are 13 residues in the CDR3. CDR3 nucleotide sequence: TGTGCCAGCAGCAATAGGACTAGCTATACGCAGTATTTT. Its protein is CASSNRTSYTQYF.

The CDR3 loop reads CASSRSRGEMGQPQHF. The CDR3 DNA follows: TGTGCCAGCAGCCGGTCCAGGGGGGAGATGGGTCAGCCCCAGCATTTT. The chain uses TRBV28 and TRBJ1-5; 7 bases are shared with TRBD1. Germline values: CDR1 MDHEN, CDR2 SYDVKM. The CDR3 sequence is 16 residues long. V lost 6 bases to trimming and J lost 6 bases; unmatched junction nucleotides: 14.

The genes are TRBV10-1 and TRBJ2-7; no reliable D call. CDR1 and CDR2 (germline): WNHNN, SYGVQD (reference sequence). The CDR3 covers 14 residues. Trimming took off 0 bases at V and 5 bases at J, with 11 bases between the two ends. The CDR3 is CASSESSRWNEQYF. The CDR3 nucleotides read TGCGCCAGCAGTGAGTCGTCCAGGTGGAACGAGCAGTACTTC.

The rearrangement joins TRBV30 to TRBJ2-3; weak D call: TRBD1 (5 bases). CDR3 length: 12 residues. Germline V gene sequence: CDR1 GTSNPN, CDR2 SVGIG (reference sequence). The ends were cut back, 0 bases at V and 14 bases at J, with 15 bases in the middle. In DNA form, the CDR3 reads TGTGCCTGGAGTGTACGGGCAGGGCGAATGTATTTT. This codes for CAWSVRAGRMYF.

The V call is TRBV14, the J call TRBJ1-2; TRBD1 matches at 7 bases. With 4 bases clipped from V and 9 bases from J, the junction kept 5 bases outside the gene matches. From germline, CDR1 is SGHDN and CDR2 FVKESK. This CDR3 spans 12 amino acids. CDR3 nucleotides: TGTGCCAGCAGCCGAGAGGGGGCAAGCTACACCTTC. Translated, it gives CASSREGASYTF.

The V call is TRBV7-8, the J call TRBJ2-5; D remains unclear. V was trimmed by 1 base and J by 5 bases, leaving 11 bases between them. The CDR3 is made up of 14 amino acids. Per germline, CDR1 SGHVS and CDR2 FQNEAQ. For the CDR3, the DNA is TGTGCCAGCAGCTTAGGCCCGAGCCCGGAGACCCAGTACTTC. Its translation: CASSLGPSPETQYF.

The genes are TRBV6-5 and TRBJ1-2; 7 positions agree with TRBD1. V was clipped by 0 bases and J by 4 bases; unmatched bases: 5. The length of the CDR3 is 15 residues. Germline loops: CDR1 MNHEY, CDR2 SVGAGI. CDR3 region: CASSYSNRGSYGYTF. The CDR3 DNA sequence: TGTGCCAGCAGTTACTCCAACAGGGGATCCTATGGCTACACCTTC.

The CDR3 sequence is CASSPTGDGYTF. CDR3 nucleotide sequence: TGTGCCAGCTCACCTACCGGGGATGGCTACACCTTC. The chain is built from TRBV18 and TRBJ1-2; no firm D call. Germline V CDR1 and CDR2: KGHSH, LQKENI. This CDR3 comprises 12 residues. Trimming shortened V by 3 bases and J by 6 bases, and 8 bases separated the two germline ends.

V usage is TRBV7-9 and J usage is TRBJ1-1, with D maybe TRBD1 (5 bases). Between the trimmed V and J ends, which lost 3 bases and 3 bases, there was a span of 8 bases. The germline V gene has CDR1 SEHNR and CDR2 FQNEAQ (reference sequence). This CDR3 is 13 amino acids long. CDR3 sequence reads: CASSLGEDTEAFF. In DNA, the CDR3 is TGTGCCAGCAGCTTGGGGGAGGACACTGAAGCTTTCTTT.